What follows is one T cell receptor beta chain and its context. At one end, the junction sequence differs from germline, possibly due to a read error. Regarding time point: 2015-2016 season, pre-vaccination. This entry is derived from a study of follicular helper T cells after annual influenza vaccination. Produced via immunoSEQ multiplex PCR; TCRdb's table is partial and in-frame only. The table records 5,000 to 6,500 clones, nearly 85% of them present only once. The material was CXCR5- memory CD4+ T cells sorted from blood, obtained on the day of influenza vaccination. This clonotype was obtained from an adult who received the influenza vaccine.

The CDR3 sequence: CASSEGGGDTQYF. In DNA form, the CDR3 reads TGTGCTAGCAGCGAGGGGGGGGGAGATACGCAGTATTTT. The V and J genes are TRBV7-7 and TRBJ2-3, with a weak D call TRBD2 (7 bases). The length of the CDR3 is 13 residues. The germline CDR1 and CDR2 sequences are SSHAT and FNYEAQ (reference sequence).